The T cell receptor beta chain under discussion was sequenced for a study of beta chain features in type 1 diabetes (dated by TCRdb to about 2018). Looking at the study overall: No differences in mean age, gender distribution, total cell number or subset yield were found between patients and healthy donors. Across all samples, 107,917,701 sorted cells were examined, and cell number per subset correlated strongly with RNA yield. In the study, TCRB repertoires of sorted circulating CD4+ T cell subsets from recently diagnosed type 1 diabetes patients were compared with those of matched healthy donors. Naive and central memory subsets were obtained from all 30 or so donors, but regulatory and stem cell-like memory subsets were isolated from only 8 patients and roughly eight healthy donors.

The research as a whole found: Sequencing cDNA rather than genomic DNA could over-represent highly expressing activated cells, although activation and CD3 levels did not differ between groups. A moderate but significant shortening of TCRB CDR3 length was observed in type 1 diabetes patients in all four CD4+ subsets. PCR may preferentially amplify shorter templates, but because patient and control samples were amplified and corrected together, any resulting skew would affect both groups equally. The naive, central memory and regulatory TCRB repertoires appeared to resemble one another more closely among patients than among healthy donors. Because small numbers of individuals were included in the HLA sub-analyses, any influence of HLA type on TCRB rearrangement was left unresolved. Patients with type 1 diabetes made fewer insertions and deleted more nucleotides at VDJ recombination sites, implying thymic rearrangement abnormalities.

Via the germline V gene (reference sequence), CDR1 is GTSNPN and CDR2 SVGIG. Ends trimmed: V by 2 bases, J by 1 base; bases unmatched to a gene: 3. From cysteine to phenylalanine, the CDR3 is 14 amino acids long. The sequence is cut down to CDR3 DNA, 42 bases in frame from base 1. To note about this clone: The antigen it binds to is not known. Per-nucleotide qualities are absent, and no much larger clonotype sits a single base away.

Each donor gave one peripheral blood draw, around 100 mL on average, collected into heparinised tubes. A BD FACSAria II was used to sort naive, central memory, regulatory and stem cell-like memory CD4+ T cells with a panel that included CD45RO, CCR7, CD25, CD127, CD95 and CD27. A purity above 98% was achieved for all sorted populations. PBMCs were separated immediately by Lymphoprep density gradient centrifugation and were stained directly, without being cultured. Samples were stained and sorted in pairs, with one healthy donor and one patient per experiment, so that batch effects were minimized. The entire isolated RNA was reverse transcribed using the High Capacity cDNA Reverse Transcription Kit, and thus expressed TCRB transcripts were sequenced. Deep immunoSEQ sequencing was applied to naive, central memory and regulatory T cell samples, giving an average of about 3.7 million total reads per sample. Sorted cells were lysed in RLT buffer, and RNA was extracted using DNase-treated RNeasy Micro or Mini kits according to cell number. Each cell subset was processed separately to prevent cross-contamination, with patient and healthy donor samples processed together. The immunoSEQ multiplex PCR was used to amplify TCRB sequences from cDNA, yielding 87-bp fragments that span the CDR3 region. The amplicons were sequenced using the Illumina HiSeq platform. Per the source publication's procedure: PCR bias was corrected computationally using synthetic template baselines, and reads within Hamming distance 2 were collapsed, with unmergeable singletons discarded. Reads were aligned against IMGT to assign V, D and J genes, CDR3 length and insertions or deletions at six rearrangement sites. Within each subset, clonotype counts were normalized to the number of sorted cells before true diversity and Gini coefficients were calculated with the tcR R package. The overlap coefficient, calculated on TCRB nucleotide sequences, was used to quantify repertoire sharing. In TCRdb, the immuneACCESS table is reduced to in-frame sequences with V and J assigned. These tables do not hold every clone; where another copy was compared, an unresolved V gene accounts for under half, and the others remain unexplained. The V and J calls and clone size are taken from that table; D and trimming were inferred from the DNA. The sample includes about 130,000 clones, with 9% observed a single time. Of the sample, 0.75% is held by the ten largest clones.

The sequenced sample consisted of central memory CD4+ T cells from blood. The receptor was derived from a man between 25 and 39 years old with type 1 diabetes. The chain is encoded by TRBV30 joined to TRBJ1-1; the central 8 bases match TRBD1. In nucleotide form, the sequence is TGTGCCTGGAGTACCGGACAGGGGAACACTGAAGCTTTCTTT. This encodes CAWSTGQGNTEAFF. Where the CDR3 stops, the reference TRBV30 and TRBJ1-1 genes take over; the full variable domain is SQTIHQWPATLVQPVGSPLSLECTVEGTSNPNLYWYRQAAGRGLQLLFYSVGIGQISSEVPQNLSASRPQDRQFILSSKKLLLSDSGFYLCAWSTGQGNTEAFFGQGTRLTVV.